This record looks at one T cell receptor (beta chain) sequence and its context. Its antigen is not known. The data derive from a study of blood T cells in healthy people across ages. General observations from the study: Donor CMV status, an unknown factor, possibly confounded changes in expanded clonotypes. Strongly correlated with naive T cell percentage was TCR beta diversity.

Combining a sample-barcoded 5' primer with a J-beta primer mix, a second PCR ran for roughly 7 to 12 cycles. Each sample yielded at least 3 million CDR3-containing paired-end reads. One entry per CDR3 protein, called by TCRdb with MiXCR from the 5' RACE reads. Here the sample spans approximately 790,000 distinct CDR3 sequences, around 62% being singletons. The receptor's source is a young man in good health. Sequenced sample: blood.

In nucleotides, the CDR3 is TGTGCCAGCAGTTTACGTAGGGAATGGTTCTTC. Its translation: CASSLRREWFF. The V and J genes are TRBV28 and TRBJ2-1; D is ambiguous. Germline V gene data show CDR1 as MDHEN and CDR2 as SYDVKM. The V and J ends lost 2 bases and 15 bases respectively, with 11 bases between them. The CDR3 length is 11 residues.